The clone carrying this TCR beta chain has more than one count but fewer than ten. This specimen belongs to a study of T cell responses to AZD1222 COVID-19 vaccine. V lost 2 bases, J lost 4 bases, and 9 bases lay in between. There are 13 residues in the CDR3. Germline CDR1 and CDR2: SGHRS and YFSETQ. TCRdb's table, derived via immunoSEQ multiplex PCR, lists solely in-frame clones and lacks some. Counted here are about 79,000 clones, 70% to 90% occurring once; the ten biggest clones make up less than 25%. The V call is TRBV5-1, the J call TRBJ1-1, with D unclear. The receptor was derived from an adult in good health. The specimen comprised peripheral blood, sampled on day 0 of AZD1222 vaccination. The CDR3 DNA is TGCGCCAGCAGCTTAGCAGAGGCCACTGAAGCTTTCTTT. Translated: CASSLAEATEAFF.